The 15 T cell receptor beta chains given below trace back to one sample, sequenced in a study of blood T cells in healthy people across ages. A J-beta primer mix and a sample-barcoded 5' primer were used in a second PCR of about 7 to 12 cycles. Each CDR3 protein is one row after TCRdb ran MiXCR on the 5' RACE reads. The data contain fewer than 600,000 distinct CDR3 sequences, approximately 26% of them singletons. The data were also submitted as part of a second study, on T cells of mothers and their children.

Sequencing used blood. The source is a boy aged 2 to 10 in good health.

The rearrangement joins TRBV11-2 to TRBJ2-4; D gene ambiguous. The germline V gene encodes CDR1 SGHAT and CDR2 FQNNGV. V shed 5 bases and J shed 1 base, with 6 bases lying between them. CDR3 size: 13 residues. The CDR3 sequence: CASSPQAKNIQYF. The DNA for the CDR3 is TGTGCCAGCAGCCCCCAGGCCAAAAACATTCAGTACTTC.

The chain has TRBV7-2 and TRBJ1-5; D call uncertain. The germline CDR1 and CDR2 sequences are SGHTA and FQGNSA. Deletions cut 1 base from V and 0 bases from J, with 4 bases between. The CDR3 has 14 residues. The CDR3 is CASSLVDSNQPQHF. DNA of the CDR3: TGTGCCAGCAGCTTAGTAGATAGCAATCAGCCCCAGCATTTT.

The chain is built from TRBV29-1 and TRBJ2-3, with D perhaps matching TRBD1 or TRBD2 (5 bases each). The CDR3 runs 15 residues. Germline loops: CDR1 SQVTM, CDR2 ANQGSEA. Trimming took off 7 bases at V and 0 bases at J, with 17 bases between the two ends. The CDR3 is CSAAFGAASTDTQYF. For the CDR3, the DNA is TGCAGCGCCGCATTCGGGGCAGCTAGCACAGATACGCAGTATTTT.

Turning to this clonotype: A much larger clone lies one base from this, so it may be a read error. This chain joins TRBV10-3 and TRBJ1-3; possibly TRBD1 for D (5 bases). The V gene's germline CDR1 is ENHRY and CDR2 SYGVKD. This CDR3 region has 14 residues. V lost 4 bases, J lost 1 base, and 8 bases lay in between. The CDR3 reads CAISVAGSGNTIYF. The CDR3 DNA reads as TGTGCCATCAGTGTAGCAGGGTCTGGAAACACCATATATTTT.

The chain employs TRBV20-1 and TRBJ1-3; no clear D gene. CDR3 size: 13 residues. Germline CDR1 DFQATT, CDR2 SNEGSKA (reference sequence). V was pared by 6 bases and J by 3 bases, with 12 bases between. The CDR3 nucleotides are TGCAGTGCCACCCCGGACCTTGGAAACACCATATATTTT. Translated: CSATPDLGNTIYF.

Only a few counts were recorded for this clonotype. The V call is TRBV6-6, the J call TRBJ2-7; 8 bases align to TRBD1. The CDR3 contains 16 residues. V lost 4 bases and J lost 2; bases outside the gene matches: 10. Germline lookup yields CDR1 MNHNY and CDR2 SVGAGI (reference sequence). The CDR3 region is CASSFPVGQGAYEQYF. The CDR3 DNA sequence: TGTGCCAGCAGTTTCCCCGTTGGACAGGGAGCCTACGAGCAGTACTTC.

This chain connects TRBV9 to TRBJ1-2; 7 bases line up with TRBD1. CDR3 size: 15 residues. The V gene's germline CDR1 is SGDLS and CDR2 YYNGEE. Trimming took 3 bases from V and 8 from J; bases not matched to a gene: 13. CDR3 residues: CASSGDPDRPRGYTF. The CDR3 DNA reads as TGTGCCAGCAGCGGAGACCCGGACAGGCCCCGGGGCTACACCTTC.

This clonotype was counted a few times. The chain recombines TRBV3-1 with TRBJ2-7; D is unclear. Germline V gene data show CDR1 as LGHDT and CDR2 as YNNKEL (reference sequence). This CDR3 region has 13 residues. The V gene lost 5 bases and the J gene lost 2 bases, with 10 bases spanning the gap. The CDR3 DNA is TGTGCCAGCAGCGAATACAAGGCCTACGAGCAGTACTTC. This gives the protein CASSEYKAYEQYF.

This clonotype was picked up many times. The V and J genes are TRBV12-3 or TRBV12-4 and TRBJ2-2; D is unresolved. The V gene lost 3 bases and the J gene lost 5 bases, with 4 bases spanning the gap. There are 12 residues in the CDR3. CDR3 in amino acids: CASSFLTGELFF. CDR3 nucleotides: TGTGCCAGCAGTTTTTTGACCGGGGAGCTGTTTTTT.

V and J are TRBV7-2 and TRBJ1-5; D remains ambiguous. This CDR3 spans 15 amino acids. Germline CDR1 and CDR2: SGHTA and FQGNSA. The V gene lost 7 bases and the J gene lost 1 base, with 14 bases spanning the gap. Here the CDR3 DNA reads TGTGCCAGCACGGAGGGTGCAGAGAGCAATCAGCCCCAGCATTTT. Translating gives CASTEGAESNQPQHF. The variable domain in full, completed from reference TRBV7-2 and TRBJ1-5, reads GAGVSQSPSNKVTEKGKDVELRCDPISGHTALYWYRQSLGQGLEFLIYFQGNSAPDKSGLPSDRFSAERTGGSVSTLTIQRTQQEDSAVYLCASTEGAESNQPQHFGDGTRLSIL.

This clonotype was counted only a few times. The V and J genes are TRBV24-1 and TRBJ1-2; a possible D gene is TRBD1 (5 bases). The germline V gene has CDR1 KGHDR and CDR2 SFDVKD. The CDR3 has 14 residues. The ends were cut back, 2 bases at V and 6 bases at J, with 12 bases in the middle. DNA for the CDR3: TGTGCCACCAGTGATTCCCAGACAGAGAATGGCTACACCTTC. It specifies CATSDSQTENGYTF.

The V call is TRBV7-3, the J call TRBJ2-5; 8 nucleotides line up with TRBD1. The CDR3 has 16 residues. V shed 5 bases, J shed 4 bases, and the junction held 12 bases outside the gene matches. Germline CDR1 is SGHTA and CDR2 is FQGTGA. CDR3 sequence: CASSRFGQGTGETQYF. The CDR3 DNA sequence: TGTGCCAGCAGCAGATTTGGACAGGGCACGGGAGAGACCCAGTACTTC.

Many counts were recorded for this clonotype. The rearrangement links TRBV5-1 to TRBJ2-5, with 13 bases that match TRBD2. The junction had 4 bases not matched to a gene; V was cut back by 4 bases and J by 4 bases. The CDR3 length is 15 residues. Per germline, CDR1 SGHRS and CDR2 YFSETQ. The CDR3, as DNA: TGCGCCAGCAGCCCAGGACTAGCGGGAGCAGAGACCCAGTACTTC. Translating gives CASSPGLAGAETQYF.

The CDR3 region is CASSPQGPGELFF. CDR3 coding DNA: TGCGCCAGCAGCCCACAGGGCCCCGGGGAGCTGTTTTTT. J is TRBJ2-2 and V is TRBV4-1, with D perhaps TRBD1 (6 bases). The CDR3 sequence is 13 residues long. Germline V gives CDR1 MGHRA, CDR2 YSYEKL. Trimming took 4 bases from V and 6 from J, leaving 9 bases between them.

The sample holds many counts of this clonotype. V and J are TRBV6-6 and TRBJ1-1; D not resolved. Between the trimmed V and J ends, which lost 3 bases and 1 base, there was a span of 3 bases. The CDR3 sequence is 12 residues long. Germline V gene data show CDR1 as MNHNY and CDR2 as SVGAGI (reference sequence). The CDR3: CASSYKNTEAFF. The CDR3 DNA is TGTGCCAGCAGTTATAAGAACACTGAAGCTTTCTTT.